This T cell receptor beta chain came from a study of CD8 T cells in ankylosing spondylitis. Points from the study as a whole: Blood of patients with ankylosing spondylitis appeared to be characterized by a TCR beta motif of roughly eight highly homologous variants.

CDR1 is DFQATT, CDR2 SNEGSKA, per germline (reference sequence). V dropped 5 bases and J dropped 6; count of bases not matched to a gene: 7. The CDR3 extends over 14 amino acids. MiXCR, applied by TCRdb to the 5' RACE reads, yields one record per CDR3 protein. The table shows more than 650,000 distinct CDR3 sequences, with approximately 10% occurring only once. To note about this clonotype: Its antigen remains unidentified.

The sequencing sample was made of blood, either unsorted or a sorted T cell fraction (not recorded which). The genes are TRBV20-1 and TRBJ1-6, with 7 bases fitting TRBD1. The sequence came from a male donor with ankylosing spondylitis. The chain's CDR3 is CSAGPGQSNSPLHF. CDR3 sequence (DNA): TGCAGTGCTGGACCGGGACAGTCTAATTCACCCCTCCACTTT.